The subject of this entry is one T cell receptor beta chain. The source of the sample is a study of blood T cell repertoires in COVID-19. Data came from immunoSEQ multiplex PCR; TCRdb stores just in-frame clones and leaves some out. This table has under 250,000 clones, over 65% appearing once. Input material: peripheral blood. The TCR sequence derives from a woman aged 65 to 85 with active or convalescent COVID-19.

In nucleotides, the CDR3 is TGTGCAAGTCGCTTAAGACAGGGAGAAGAGACCCAGTACTTC. It encodes CASRLRQGEETQYF. The chain has TRBV12-2 and TRBJ2-5; TRBD1 was called by the table and not checked on the DNA. TRBV12-2 is given as a pseudogene. The length of the CDR3 is 14 residues.